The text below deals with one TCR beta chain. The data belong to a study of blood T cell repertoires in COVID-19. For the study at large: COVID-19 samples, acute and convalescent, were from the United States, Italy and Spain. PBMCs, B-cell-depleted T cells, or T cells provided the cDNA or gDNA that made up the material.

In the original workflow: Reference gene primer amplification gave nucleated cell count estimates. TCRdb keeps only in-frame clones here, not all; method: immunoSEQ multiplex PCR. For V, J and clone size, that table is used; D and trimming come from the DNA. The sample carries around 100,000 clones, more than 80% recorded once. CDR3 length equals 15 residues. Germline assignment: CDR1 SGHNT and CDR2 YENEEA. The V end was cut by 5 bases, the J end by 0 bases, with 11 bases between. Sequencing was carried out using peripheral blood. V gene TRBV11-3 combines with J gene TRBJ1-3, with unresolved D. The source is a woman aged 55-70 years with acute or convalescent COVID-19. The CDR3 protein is CASSLGLSSGNTIYF. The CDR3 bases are TGTGCCAGCAGCCTTGGACTGAGCTCTGGAAACACCATATATTTT.